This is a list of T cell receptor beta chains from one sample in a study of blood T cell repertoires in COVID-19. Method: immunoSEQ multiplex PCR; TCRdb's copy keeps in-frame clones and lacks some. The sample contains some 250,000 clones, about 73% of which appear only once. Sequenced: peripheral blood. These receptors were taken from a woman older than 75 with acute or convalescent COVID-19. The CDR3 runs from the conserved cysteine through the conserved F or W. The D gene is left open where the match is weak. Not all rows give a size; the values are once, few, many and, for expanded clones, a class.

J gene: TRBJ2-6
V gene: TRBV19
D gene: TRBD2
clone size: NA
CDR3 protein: CASSIELTSGGAAGANVLTF
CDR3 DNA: TGTGCCAGTAGTATAGAACTGACTAGCGGGGGGGCCGCTGGGGCCAACGTCCTGACTTTC

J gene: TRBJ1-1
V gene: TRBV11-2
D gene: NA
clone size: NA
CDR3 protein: CASSLRGGQNTEAFF
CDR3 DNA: TGTGCCAGCAGCTTACGTGGCGGGCAGAACACTGAAGCTTTCTTT

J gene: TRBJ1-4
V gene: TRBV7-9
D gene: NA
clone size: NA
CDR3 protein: CASSLDRQINEKLFF
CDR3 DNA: TGTGCCAGCAGCTTAGACAGACAGATTAATGAAAAACTGTTTTTT

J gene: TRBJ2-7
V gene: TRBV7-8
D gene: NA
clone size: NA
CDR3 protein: CASSYRVGIYEQYF
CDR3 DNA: TGTGCCAGCAGCTACAGGGTAGGAATCTACGAGCAGTACTTC

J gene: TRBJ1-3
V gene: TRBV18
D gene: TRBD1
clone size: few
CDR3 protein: CASSTGQGNTIYF
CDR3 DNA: TGTGCCAGCTCTACGGGACAGGGAAACACCATATATTTT

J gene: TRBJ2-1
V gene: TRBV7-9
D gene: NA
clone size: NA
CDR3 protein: CASSLAGALTSHEQFF
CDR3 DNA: TGTGCCAGCAGCTTAGCGGGAGCTTTGACCTCACATGAGCAGTTCTTC

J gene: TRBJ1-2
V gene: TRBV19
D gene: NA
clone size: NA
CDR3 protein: CASSLNSNYGYTF
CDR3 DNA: TGTGCCAGTTCCCTTAACAGTAACTATGGCTACACCTTC

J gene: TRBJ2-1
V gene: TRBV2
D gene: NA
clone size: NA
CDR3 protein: CASRPGGSRGLNEQFF
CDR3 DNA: TGTGCCAGCAGGCCGGGGGGATCCAGGGGGCTCAATGAGCAGTTCTTC

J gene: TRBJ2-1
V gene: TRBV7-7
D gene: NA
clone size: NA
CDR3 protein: CASSPRDTSYNEQFF
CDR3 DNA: TGTGCCAGCAGCCCCCGGGACACCTCCTACAATGAGCAGTTCTTC

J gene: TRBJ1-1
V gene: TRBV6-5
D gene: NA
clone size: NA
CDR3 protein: CASKPGLQNTEAFF
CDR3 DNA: TGTGCCAGCAAACCGGGACTTCAGAACACTGAAGCTTTCTTT

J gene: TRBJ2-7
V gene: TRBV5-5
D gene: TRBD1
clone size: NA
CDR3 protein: CASSADRGGRYEQYF
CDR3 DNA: TGTGCCAGCAGCGCTGACAGGGGAGGTCGATACGAGCAGTACTTC

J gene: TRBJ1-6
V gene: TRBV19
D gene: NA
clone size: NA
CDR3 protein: CASSPGGYVNSPLHF
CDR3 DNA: TGTGCCAGTAGCCCCGGGGGGTATGTTAATTCACCCCTCCACTTT

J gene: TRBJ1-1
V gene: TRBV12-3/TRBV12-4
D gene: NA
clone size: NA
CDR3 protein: CASSLQGNTEAFF
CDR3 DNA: TGTGCCAGCAGTCTACAGGGAAACACTGAAGCTTTCTTT

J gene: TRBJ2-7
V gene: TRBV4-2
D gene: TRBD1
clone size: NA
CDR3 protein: CASSQAPRAGGYEQYF
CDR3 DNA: TGTGCCAGCAGCCAAGCCCCTCGGGCAGGGGGATACGAGCAGTACTTC